Included here is one T cell receptor beta chain sequence, with context. When the RNA was reverse transcribed, random hexamers were used with an input of about 0.5 to 1 ug. Amplification of the TCR beta CDR3 was carried out by immunoSEQ multiplex PCR, which spanned a total of 54 Vbeta and 13 Jbeta segments. Via MiXCR, TCRdb re-called the immunoSEQ multiplex PCR reads, giving one row per CDR3 protein. This table holds 300,000 or so distinct CDR3 sequences, roughly nine tenths found once. This specimen comes from a study of CD8 T cells in Susac syndrome. The CDR3 is 15 residues long. Per the germline V gene, CDR1 is LGHNA and CDR2 is YNFKEQ. Trimming removed 4 bases from V and 6 bases from J; junction bases left unmatched: 8.

The sample comprised CD4+ T cells from PBMCs. The gene calls are TRBV4-2 and TRBJ2-7; 11 bases are a match to TRBD2. This clonotype originated in a human donor with multiple sclerosis. CDR3 sequence reads: CASSPTSGVSFEQYF. The CDR3 DNA reads as TGTGCCAGCAGCCCGACTAGCGGGGTCTCGTTCGAGCAGTACTTC.